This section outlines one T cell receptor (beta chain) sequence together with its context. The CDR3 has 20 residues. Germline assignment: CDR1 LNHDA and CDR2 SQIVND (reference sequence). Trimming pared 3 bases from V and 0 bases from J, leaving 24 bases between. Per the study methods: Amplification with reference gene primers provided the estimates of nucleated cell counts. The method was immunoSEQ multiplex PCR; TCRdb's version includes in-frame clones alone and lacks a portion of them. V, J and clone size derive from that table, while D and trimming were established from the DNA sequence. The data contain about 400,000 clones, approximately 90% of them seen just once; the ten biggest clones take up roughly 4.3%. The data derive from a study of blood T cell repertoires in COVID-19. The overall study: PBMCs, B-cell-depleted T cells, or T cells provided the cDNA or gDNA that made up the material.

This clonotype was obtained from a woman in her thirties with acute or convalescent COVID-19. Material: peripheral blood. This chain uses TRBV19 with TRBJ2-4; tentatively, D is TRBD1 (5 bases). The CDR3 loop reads CASSIFLGRVSQKAKNIQYF. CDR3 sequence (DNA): TGTGCCAGTAGTATCTTTTTGGGCAGGGTCTCACAGAAAGCCAAAAACATTCAGTACTTC.